Each of the 14 T cell receptor beta chains below was sequenced from the same sample in a study of Tregs in tolerant kidney transplant recipients. These TCRs' antigens remain unknown. Only in-frame clones appear in the TCRdb table, and some are missing; sequencing was by immunoSEQ multiplex PCR. The repertoire holds roughly 5,000 clones, almost 90% seen once, with 3.5% in the top ten. The source material was Tregs from blood cultured with allogeneic cells, sampled before the transplant. The receptors stem from a human patient who received a combined kidney and bone marrow transplant.

The rearrangement uses TRBV4-2 and TRBJ2-3, with D maybe TRBD2 (5 bases). CDR3 length: 17 residues. CDR1 is LGHNA and CDR2 is YNFKEQ in the germline V gene. Trimming stripped 0 bases from V and 0 bases from J, with 13 bases between. The CDR3 coding sequence is TGTGCCAGCAGCCAAGATGTGGCTAGCAGAAGCACAGATACGCAGTATTTT. This codes for CASSQDVASRSTDTQYF.

The V call is TRBV7-8, the J call TRBJ1-1; the D is unclear. From germline, CDR1 is SGHVS and CDR2 FQNEAQ. The ends were cut back, 1 base at V and 7 bases at J, with 7 bases in the middle. The CDR3 length is 12 residues. Here the CDR3 reads CASSLGTGEAFF. CDR3 nucleotide sequence: TGTGCCAGCAGCTTAGGGACGGGTGAAGCTTTCTTT.

The chain joins TRBV28 to TRBJ2-4; 9 nucleotides line up with TRBD1. The CDR3 consists of 17 residues. J gave up 1 base and V 6 bases, and 10 bases lay outside the gene matches. Looked up from germline, CDR1 is MDHEN and CDR2 is SYDVKM. The CDR3 region is CASSSLGTGSAKNIQYF. The DNA of the CDR3 is TGTGCCAGCAGCTCCCTCGGGACAGGGTCCGCCAAAAACATTCAGTACTTC.

This chain joins TRBV5-4 and TRBJ2-3; D unresolved. V was cut by 5 bases and J by 0 bases, with 13 bases left in between. The CDR3 runs to 15 residues. Germline V gene sequence: CDR1 SGHNT, CDR2 YYREEE (reference sequence). The CDR3 loop is CASSPRPPSTDTQYF. For the CDR3, the DNA is TGTGCCAGCAGTCCTCGGCCCCCTAGCACAGATACGCAGTATTTT.

This clone appeared once. The chain joins TRBV27 to TRBJ1-2, with D hard to call. Trimming removed 3 bases at V and 4 bases at J, with 24 bases between. The CDR3 spans 18 residues. In germline, CDR1 is MNHEY, CDR2 SMNVEV (reference sequence). The CDR3 reads CASSFLSSERPLFYGYTF. The DNA of the CDR3 is TGTGCCAGCAGTTTTCTCAGCTCGGAACGGCCGCTTTTCTATGGCTACACCTTC.

V and J are TRBV6-5 and TRBJ2-7; D possibly corresponds to TRBD1 (5 bases). This CDR3 is 13 amino acids long. Germline V gene lookup returns CDR1 MNHEY and CDR2 SVGAGI. V lost 2 bases and J 6 bases, leaving 11 bases between the germline ends. The CDR3 DNA reads TGTGCCAGCAGTTACAGACAGCGCGCCGAGCAGTACTTC. It translates to CASSYRQRAEQYF.

This sequence joins TRBV6-5 and TRBJ2-7; TRBD2 matches 10 bases. In germline, CDR1 is MNHEY, CDR2 SVGAGI. V was pared by 2 bases and J by 2 bases, with 3 bases of the junction left unmatched. The CDR3 runs 15 residues. CDR3 nucleotides: TGTGCCAGCAGTTACGAGAGCGGGGGGGCCTACGAGCAGTACTTC. Amino acid sequence: CASSYESGGAYEQYF.

The V and J genes are TRBV10-1 and TRBJ1-5; D gene ambiguous. V was cut by 2 bases and J by 2 bases, with 4 bases left in between. From germline, CDR1 is WNHNN and CDR2 SYGVQD (reference sequence). The CDR3 contains 13 residues. This CDR3 is CASSEQGNQPQHF. For the CDR3, the DNA is TGCGCCAGCAGTGAGCAGGGCAATCAGCCCCAGCATTTT.

The rearrangement uses TRBV4-1 and TRBJ1-3; tentative D call: TRBD1 (5 bases). Trimming removed 4 bases from V and 2 bases from J, with 12 bases in between. The germline V gene encodes CDR1 MGHRA and CDR2 YSYEKL. The CDR3 has 15 amino acids. The CDR3 here is CASSRTGTPGNTIYF. In DNA form, the CDR3 reads TGCGCCAGCAGCCGCACCGGGACGCCTGGAAACACCATATATTTT.

This clone has just one count. The rearrangement links TRBV15 to TRBJ2-1, with TRBD2 matching 7 bases. Germline-derived CDR1 and CDR2 are LNHNV and YYDKDF (reference sequence). The CDR3 spans 17 residues. The V gene end was trimmed by 0 bases and the J gene end by 7 bases; junction bases not matched to a gene: 12. CDR3 sequence (DNA): TGTGCCACCAGCAGAGATCCCCTAGCGGTAAGGGTGAATGAGCAGTTCTTC. Translated: CATSRDPLAVRVNEQFF.

The chain carries TRBV29-1 and TRBJ2-3; 7 bases are a match to TRBD1. This CDR3 is built from 12 residues. The junction had 4 bases not matched to a gene; V was cut back by 7 bases and J by 3 bases. Germline V gives CDR1 SQVTM, CDR2 ANQGSEA. CDR3 bases: TGCAGCGCCGCACAGGGGACAGATACGCAGTATTTT. Amino acid sequence: CSAAQGTDTQYF.

The V gene is TRBV7-9, the J gene TRBJ2-7; D perhaps matches TRBD1 (6 bases). Germline values: CDR1 SEHNR, CDR2 FQNEAQ (reference sequence). The CDR3 has 12 amino acids. The V end was cut by 5 bases, the J end by 9 bases, with 14 bases between. CDR3 sequence reads: CASSDGQRLQYF. CDR3 bases: TGTGCCAGCAGCGACGGACAGAGACTGCAGTACTTC.

The chain links TRBV28 to TRBJ2-2; D not certain. From germline, CDR1 is MDHEN and CDR2 SYDVKM. The CDR3 runs to 14 residues. V lost 2 bases and J 3 bases, leaving 7 bases between the germline ends. CDR3 loop: CASSLPGDTGELFF. The CDR3 DNA reads as TGTGCCAGCAGTTTACCAGGAGACACCGGGGAGCTGTTTTTT. The full variable domain, with the rest looked up from reference TRBV28 and TRBJ2-2, is DVKVTQSSRYLVKRTGEKVFLECVQDMDHENMFWYRQDPGLGLRLIYFSYDVKMKEKGDIPEGYSVSREKKERFSLILESASTNQTSMYLCASSLPGDTGELFFGEGSRLTVL.

This clone was detected only once. The chain links TRBV7-9 to TRBJ1-2; D uncertain. Germline V gene data show CDR1 as SEHNR and CDR2 as FQNEAQ (reference sequence). This CDR3 has 13 residues. The V gene lost 1 base and the J gene lost 4 bases, with 7 bases spanning the gap. In DNA form, the CDR3 reads TGTGCCAGCAGCTTAGTATCTTTCTATGGCTACACCTTC. It translates to CASSLVSFYGYTF. Full variable domain (missing parts from reference TRBV7-9 and TRBJ1-2): DTGVSQNPRHKITKRGQNVTFRCDPISEHNRLYWYRQTLGQGPEFLTYFQNEAQLEKSRLLSDRFSAERPKGSFSTLEIQRTEQGDSAMYLCASSLVSFYGYTFGSGTRLTVV.